The 31 T cell receptor beta chains below were found in one sample sequenced in a study of cytomegalovirus exposure and HLA in healthy donors. PCR amplification relied on 60 Vbeta primers (plus 13 Jbeta primers). Profiled with immunoSEQ multiplex PCR; TCRdb holds only in-frame clones, not every one. The table shows about 180,000 clones, with about three quarters occurring only once. The sample consisted of PBMCs. Source of these receptors: a man younger than 35 in good health and CMV-seronegative.

The rearrangement uses TRBV7-9 and TRBJ2-5; 8 bases agree with TRBD1. Matching the DNA end better, TRBJ2-7 makes the J call doubtful. The CDR3 contains 15 residues. Germline assignment: CDR1 SEHNR and CDR2 FQNEAQ (reference sequence). CDR3 sequence (DNA): TGTGCCAGCAGCTTGGGGACAGGCTTAATAGTCGAGCAGTACTTC. Encoded protein: CASSLGTGLIVEQYF.

This chain joins TRBV5-1 and TRBJ2-5; D is perhaps TRBD1 (5 bases). The V gene lost 0 bases and the J gene lost 5 bases, with 14 bases spanning the gap. The CDR3 runs to 15 residues. Germline values: CDR1 SGHRS, CDR2 YFSETQ. This CDR3 is CASSLEGPKGETQYF. The CDR3 DNA reads TGCGCCAGCAGCTTGGAGGGCCCGAAGGGGGAGACCCAGTACTTC.

A few counts support this clone. This sequence joins TRBV28 and TRBJ2-7, with 12 bases identical to TRBD2. The germline V gene has CDR1 MDHEN and CDR2 SYDVKM. With V trimmed by 6 bases and J by 2 bases, 5 bases remained unmatched. The length of the CDR3 is 15 residues. The CDR3 nucleotides read TGTGCCAGCAGAGCGGGACTAGCGGGTGCCTACGAGCAGTACTTC. Translating it yields CASRAGLAGAYEQYF.

The chain recombines TRBV27 with TRBJ1-1; TRBD1 matches at 10 bases. V lost 6 bases and J lost 5; bases outside the gene matches: 3. This CDR3 contains 13 residues. Germline V lookup: CDR1 MNHEY, CDR2 SMNVEV (reference sequence). The CDR3 region has the DNA TGTGCCAGCAGAAGACAGGGGGCAACTGAAGCTTTCTTT. Amino acids: CASRRQGATEAFF.

This clone has only a few counts. The chain has TRBV19 and TRBJ1-2; D gene ambiguous. The V gene's germline CDR1 is LNHDA and CDR2 SQIVND (reference sequence). The CDR3 is made up of 16 amino acids. V lost 7 bases and J 4 bases, leaving 22 bases between the germline ends. For the CDR3, the DNA is TGTGCCAGTAACTCCCGGGTCGGGGAGAATCCCTATGGCTACACCTTC. Protein product: CASNSRVGENPYGYTF.

This chain joins TRBV29-1 and TRBJ2-1, with TRBD1 matching over 7 bases. The V gene's germline CDR1 is SQVTM and CDR2 ANQGSEA. CDR3 length equals 14 residues. Germline trimming cut 7 bases from V and 7 bases from J; bases unmatched to any gene: 13. The CDR3 is CSARQGFSVNEQFF. CDR3 in DNA: TGCAGCGCGAGACAGGGTTTTAGTGTGAATGAGCAGTTCTTC.

This sequence joins TRBV27 and TRBJ1-1; TRBD1 matches at 8 bases. The V gene end was trimmed by 3 bases and the J gene end by 6 bases; junction bases not matched to a gene: 6. The germline V gene encodes CDR1 MNHEY and CDR2 SMNVEV (reference sequence). This CDR3 region has 14 residues. In nucleotides, the CDR3 is TGTGCCAGCAGTTTGACAGGGGTTGTAGCTGAAGCTTTCTTT. It codes for CASSLTGVVAEAFF.

V usage is TRBV5-8 and J usage is TRBJ2-7, with D hard to call. V lost 0 bases and J lost 2, with 12 bases in between. The CDR3 length is 15 residues. Germline CDR1 SGHTS, CDR2 YDEGEE. The CDR3 sequence is CASSLGGGATYEQYF. DNA for the CDR3: TGTGCCAGCAGCTTGGGTGGCGGAGCGACCTACGAGCAGTACTTC.

This clone was detected a few times. The chain carries TRBV27 and TRBJ2-1; 8 nucleotides agree with TRBD2. CDR3 length: 14 residues. Per the germline V gene, CDR1 is MNHEY and CDR2 is SMNVEV (reference sequence). J gave up 5 bases and V 6 bases, and 6 bases lay outside the gene matches. CDR3 nucleotide sequence: TGTGCCAGCAGAACGGGGGGGGAAAACAATGAGCAGTTCTTC. Its translation: CASRTGGENNEQFF.

This chain links TRBV5-1 with TRBJ1-2, with TRBD1 matching over 12 bases. The length of the CDR3 is 17 residues. V trimming: 3 bases; J trimming: 3 bases; junction bases outside the gene matches: 9. Germline values: CDR1 SGHRS, CDR2 YFSETQ. In DNA form, the CDR3 reads TGCGCCAGCAGCTCTGGGACAGGGGGCGAGGTGTACTATGGCTACACCTTC. Protein sequence: CASSSGTGGEVYYGYTF. Based on the CDR3 plus reference TRBV5-1 and TRBJ1-2, the full variable domain is KAGVTQTPRYLIKTRGQQVTLSCSPISGHRSVSWYQQTPGQGLQFLFEYFSETQRNKGNFPGRFSGRQFSNSRSEMNVSTLELGDSALYLCASSSGTGGEVYYGYTFGSGTRLTVV.

In its sample, this clone was seen once. The rearrangement links TRBV30 to TRBJ2-2, with 7 bases aligning to TRBD1. The germline gives CDR1 GTSNPN, CDR2 SVGIG (reference sequence). The CDR3 length is 15 residues. The junction had 6 bases not matched to a gene; V was cut back by 3 bases and J by 2 bases. The CDR3 sequence: CAWRATGVNTGELFF. CDR3 DNA: TGTGCCTGGAGAGCAACAGGGGTTAACACCGGGGAGCTGTTTTTT.

The chain couples TRBV30 to TRBJ2-2; TRBD2 agrees at 7 bases. This CDR3 region has 15 residues. V trimming: 5 bases; J trimming: 0 bases; junction bases outside the gene matches: 6. Germline values: CDR1 GTSNPN, CDR2 SVGIG (reference sequence). CDR3 protein: CAWQMGGANTGELFF. The CDR3 DNA reads TGTGCCTGGCAAATGGGGGGGGCGAACACCGGGGAGCTGTTTTTT.

There are a few counts of this clone. The gene calls are TRBV19 and TRBJ1-2; D is possibly TRBD1 (6 bases). V lost 1 base to trimming and J lost 4 bases, with 10 bases between them. Germline CDR1 reads LNHDA; CDR2 reads SQIVND (reference sequence). This CDR3 has 14 residues. The CDR3 is CASSIAGASYGYTF. In nucleotides, the CDR3 is TGTGCCAGTAGTATAGCAGGGGCTTCCTATGGCTACACCTTC.

The chain couples TRBV6-5 to TRBJ2-3; 8 bases match TRBD2. The germline gives CDR1 MNHEY, CDR2 SVGAGI. The CDR3 sequence is 16 residues long. V gave up 2 bases and J gave up 4 bases; unmatched junction bases: 8. CDR3 amino acids: CASSYTRGGGSDTQYF. The CDR3 nucleotides are TGTGCCAGCAGTTACACTCGGGGGGGCGGGTCAGATACGCAGTATTTT.

The chain couples TRBV6-6 to TRBJ1-2; TRBD1 aligns across 10 bases. CDR1 is MNHNY, CDR2 SVGAGI, per germline (reference sequence). The CDR3 is 15 amino acids. V shed 6 bases and J 6 bases; nucleotides not matched to a gene: 10. CDR3 in DNA: TGTGCCAGCAGACTACCGACAGGGGGCGCAGATGGCTACACCTTC. It codes for CASRLPTGGADGYTF.

V and J are TRBV5-1 and TRBJ1-2, with no clear D. Trimming took off 0 bases at V and 6 bases at J, with 15 bases between the two ends. This CDR3 contains 15 residues. Per germline, CDR1 SGHRS and CDR2 YFSETQ. The CDR3: CASSLERVSRDGYTF. The DNA for the CDR3 is TGCGCCAGCAGCTTGGAACGGGTTTCGCGGGATGGCTACACCTTC.

V gene TRBV15 combines with J gene TRBJ2-2, with TRBD1 matching 9 bases. J lost 7 bases, V lost 5 bases, and 5 bases had no gene match. Germline V gene data show CDR1 as LNHNV and CDR2 as YYDKDF (reference sequence). The CDR3 loop spans 14 amino acids. CDR3 sequence reads: CATSGTGYGGELFF. CDR3 in DNA: TGTGCCACCAGCGGGACAGGGTACGGCGGGGAGCTGTTTTTT.

The chain recombines TRBV4-1 with TRBJ2-2; D call uncertain. This CDR3 is built from 13 residues. V was pared by 6 bases and J by 2 bases, with 7 bases between. CDR1 and CDR2 (germline): MGHRA, YSYEKL. The CDR3 sequence is CASRQLNTGELFF. The CDR3 region has the DNA TGCGCCAGCAGACAGCTAAACACCGGGGAGCTGTTTTTT.

The chain employs TRBV5-1 and TRBJ1-6; 10 bases match TRBD1. The CDR3 is 16 residues long. V trimming: 4 bases; J trimming: 10 bases; junction bases outside the gene matches: 11. Germline CDR1 reads SGHRS; CDR2 reads YFSETQ. CDR3 in DNA: TGCGCCAGCAGCCCCCAAGGACAGGGGGTTGGGTCACCCCTCCACTTT. As protein: CASSPQGQGVGSPLHF.

This chain joins TRBV15 and TRBJ1-4, with TRBD1 matching over 10 bases. The ends lost 6 bases at V and 3 bases at J; junction bases unmatched: 7. Germline V gene sequence: CDR1 LNHNV, CDR2 YYDKDF (reference sequence). This CDR3 spans 16 amino acids. CDR3 sequence (DNA): TGTGCCACCAGTGGGGGGACAGGGGTTCCTAATGAAAAACTGTTTTTT. As protein: CATSGGTGVPNEKLFF.

The V gene is TRBV29-1, the J gene TRBJ1-5; tentative D call: TRBD1 (5 bases). Deletions cut 0 bases from V and 11 bases from J, with 14 bases between. The CDR3 has 13 residues. Per the germline V gene, CDR1 is SQVTM and CDR2 is ANQGSEA. The CDR3 nucleotides read TGCAGCGTTGAAGAGGACACCGGTTCGGCCCAGCATTTT. This translates into CSVEEDTGSAQHF.

The chain combines TRBV7-9 with TRBJ2-2; D uncertain. The V gene's germline CDR1 is SEHNR and CDR2 FQNEAQ (reference sequence). The CDR3 has 13 residues. Trimming removed 11 bases from V and 5 bases from J, with 15 bases in between. CDR3: CAARGMITGELFF. The CDR3 DNA follows: TGTGCCGCACGAGGCATGATAACCGGGGAGCTGTTTTTT. Full variable domain (remainder filled in from reference TRBV7-9 and TRBJ2-2): DTGVSQNPRHKITKRGQNVTFRCDPISEHNRLYWYRQTLGQGPEFLTYFQNEAQLEKSRLLSDRFSAERPKGSFSTLEIQRTEQGDSAMYLCAARGMITGELFFGEGSRLTVL.

This chain links TRBV9 with TRBJ1-1; a weak D match, TRBD1 (6 bases). Germline V lookup: CDR1 SGDLS, CDR2 YYNGEE. This CDR3 spans 15 amino acids. Trimming pared 4 bases from V and 0 bases from J, leaving 13 bases between. CDR3 DNA sequence: TGTGCCAGCAGCCCCCAGGGGCAGATGAACACTGAAGCTTTCTTT. Protein: CASSPQGQMNTEAFF.

This rearrangement joins TRBV6-1 to TRBJ2-5; the match to TRBD1 covers 11 bases. The J call may not be correct, given that the DNA end is closer to TRBJ2-7. Germline CDR1 reads MNHNS; CDR2 reads SASEGT. This CDR3 is built from 14 residues. CDR3 in amino acids: CASSPGTGGHEQYF. CDR3 in DNA: TGTGCCAGCAGTCCTGGGACAGGGGGGCACGAGCAGTACTTC.

The chain carries TRBV28 and TRBJ2-2; possible D gene TRBD2, 5 bases. This CDR3 has 12 amino acids. Trimming left V 8 bases short and J 7 bases short, with 11 bases between. Germline CDR1 MDHEN, CDR2 SYDVKM. CDR3 amino acids: CASAPGFGELFF. The CDR3 DNA follows: TGTGCCAGCGCCCCGGGGTTCGGGGAGCTGTTTTTT.

CDR3 coding DNA: TGTGCCTGGAGTTTTTCGCGGCTTTTCGAGCAGTACTTC. This gives the protein CAWSFSRLFEQYF. This chain joins TRBV30 and TRBJ2-7; D remains ambiguous. The CDR3 spans 13 residues. The germline V and J ends were trimmed by 2 bases and 6 bases, with 14 bases remaining between them. Germline V lookup: CDR1 GTSNPN, CDR2 SVGIG (reference sequence). Full variable domain (outside the CDR3, taken from reference TRBV30 and TRBJ2-7): SQTIHQWPATLVQPVGSPLSLECTVEGTSNPNLYWYRQAAGRGLQLLFYSVGIGQISSEVPQNLSASRPQDRQFILSSKKLLLSDSGFYLCAWSFSRLFEQYFGPGTRLTVT.

This rearrangement joins TRBV27 to TRBJ2-7; 9 bases are a match to TRBD2. Germline-derived CDR1 and CDR2 are MNHEY and SMNVEV (reference sequence). This CDR3 has 15 amino acids. V lost 6 bases and J lost 3; bases outside the gene matches: 9. CDR3 amino acids: CASSLLWREGYEQYF. CDR3 nucleotides: TGTGCCAGCAGCCTTCTTTGGCGGGAGGGCTACGAGCAGTACTTC.

This chain joins TRBV19 and TRBJ1-2; the D is unclear. The CDR3 totals 14 residues. V gave up 3 bases and J gave up 6 bases, with 14 bases separating them. The V gene's germline CDR1 is LNHDA and CDR2 SQIVND (reference sequence). Written as DNA, the CDR3 is TGTGCCAGTAGTATGGACCAAGGGAGGAATGGCTACACCTTC. Encoded protein: CASSMDQGRNGYTF. The full variable domain, rest sourced from reference TRBV19 and TRBJ1-2, is DGGITQSPKYLFRKEGQNVTLSCEQNLNHDAMYWYRQDPGQGLRLIYYSQIVNDFQKGDIAEGYSVSREKKESFPLTVTSAQKNPTAFYLCASSMDQGRNGYTFGSGTRLTVV.

J is TRBJ1-1 and V is TRBV29-1, with D uncertain. Germline-derived CDR1 and CDR2 are SQVTM and ANQGSEA. The ends were cut back, 7 bases at V and 2 bases at J, with 5 bases in the middle. The CDR3 is 10 amino acids. DNA for the CDR3: TGCAGCGGAGGAAACACTGAAGCTTTCTTT. Its protein is CSGGNTEAFF.

The rearrangement joins TRBV2 to TRBJ2-7, with 10 bases fitting TRBD1. Per the germline V gene, CDR1 is SNHLY and CDR2 is FYNNEI. Germline trimming cut 4 bases from V and 1 base from J; bases unmatched to any gene: 4. The CDR3 consists of 15 residues. The DNA of the CDR3 is TGTGCCAGCAGTGGGGGGGGACAGGGGTCCTACGAGCAGTACTTC. Protein: CASSGGGQGSYEQYF.

CDR3 sequence: CASSLNRGYEQYF. CDR3 coding DNA: TGTGCCAGCAGTTTGAACAGGGGATACGAGCAGTACTTC. This chain uses TRBV27 with TRBJ2-7; 7 nucleotides agree with TRBD1. The CDR3 has 13 residues. Trimming removed 3 bases from V and 4 bases from J; junction bases left unmatched: 3. Germline CDR1 MNHEY, CDR2 SMNVEV (reference sequence).